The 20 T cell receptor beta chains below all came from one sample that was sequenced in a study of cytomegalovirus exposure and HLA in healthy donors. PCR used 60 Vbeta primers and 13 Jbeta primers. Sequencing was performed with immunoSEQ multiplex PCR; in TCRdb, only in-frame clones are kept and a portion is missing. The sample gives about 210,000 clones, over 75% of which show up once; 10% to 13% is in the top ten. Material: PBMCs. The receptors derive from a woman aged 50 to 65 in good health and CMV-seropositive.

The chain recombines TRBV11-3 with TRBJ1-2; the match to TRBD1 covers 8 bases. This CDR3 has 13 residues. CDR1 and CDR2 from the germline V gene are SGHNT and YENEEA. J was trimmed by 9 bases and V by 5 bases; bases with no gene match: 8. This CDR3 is CASSRTGGDRYTF. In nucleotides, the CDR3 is TGTGCCAGCAGCCGAACAGGGGGAGATCGCTACACCTTC. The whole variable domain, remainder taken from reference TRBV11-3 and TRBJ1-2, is EAGVVQSPRYKIIEKKQPVAFWCNPISGHNTLYWYLQNLGQGPELLIRYENEEAVDDSQLPKDRFSAERLKGVDSTLKIQPAELGDSAVYLCASSRTGGDRYTFGSGTRLTVV.

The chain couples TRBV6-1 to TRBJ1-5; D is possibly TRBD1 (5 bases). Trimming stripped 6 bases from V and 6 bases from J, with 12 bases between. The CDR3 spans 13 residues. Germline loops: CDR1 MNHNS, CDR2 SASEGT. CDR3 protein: CASRSRAPQPQHF. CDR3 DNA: TGTGCCAGCAGGAGCAGGGCCCCTCAGCCCCAGCATTTT.

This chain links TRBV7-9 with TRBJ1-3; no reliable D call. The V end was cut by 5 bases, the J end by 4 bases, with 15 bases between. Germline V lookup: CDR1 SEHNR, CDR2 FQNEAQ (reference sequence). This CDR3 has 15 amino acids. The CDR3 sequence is CASSPTDFLGNTIYF. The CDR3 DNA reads TGTGCCAGCAGCCCAACAGATTTCCTAGGAAACACCATATATTTT.

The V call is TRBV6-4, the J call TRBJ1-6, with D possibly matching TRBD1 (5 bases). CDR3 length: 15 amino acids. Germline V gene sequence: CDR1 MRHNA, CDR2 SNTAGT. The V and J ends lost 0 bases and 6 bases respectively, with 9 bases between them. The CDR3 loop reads CASSDSQGLNSPLHF. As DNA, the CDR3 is TGTGCCAGCAGTGACTCTCAGGGCCTTAATTCACCCCTCCACTTT.

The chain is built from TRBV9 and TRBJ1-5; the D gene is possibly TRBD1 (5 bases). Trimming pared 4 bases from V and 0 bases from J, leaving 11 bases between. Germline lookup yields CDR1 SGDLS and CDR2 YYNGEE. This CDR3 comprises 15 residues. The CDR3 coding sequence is TGTGCCAGCAGCCCGGACATAACTAGCAATCAGCCCCAGCATTTT. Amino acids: CASSPDITSNQPQHF.

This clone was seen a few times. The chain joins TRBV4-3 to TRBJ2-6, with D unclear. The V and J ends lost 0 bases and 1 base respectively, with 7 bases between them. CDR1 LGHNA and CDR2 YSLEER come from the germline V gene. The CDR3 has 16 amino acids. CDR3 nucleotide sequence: TGCGCCAGCAGCCAAGATCAGGTTTCTGGGGCCAACGTCCTGACTTTC. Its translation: CASSQDQVSGANVLTF.

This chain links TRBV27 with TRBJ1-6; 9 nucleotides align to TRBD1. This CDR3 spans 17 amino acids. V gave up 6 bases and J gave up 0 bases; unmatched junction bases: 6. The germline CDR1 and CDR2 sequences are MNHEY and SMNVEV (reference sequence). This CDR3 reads CASSRGTGISYNSPLHF. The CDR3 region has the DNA TGTGCCAGCAGCCGAGGGACAGGGATCTCCTATAATTCACCCCTCCACTTT.

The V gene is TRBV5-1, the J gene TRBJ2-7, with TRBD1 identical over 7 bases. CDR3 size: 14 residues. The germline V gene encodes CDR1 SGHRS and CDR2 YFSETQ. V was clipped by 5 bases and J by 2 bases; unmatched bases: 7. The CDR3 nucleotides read TGCGCCAGCAGACCAGGGGGTCTTACCTACGAGCAGTACTTC. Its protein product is CASRPGGLTYEQYF. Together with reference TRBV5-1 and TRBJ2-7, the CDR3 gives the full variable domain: KAGVTQTPRYLIKTRGQQVTLSCSPISGHRSVSWYQQTPGQGLQFLFEYFSETQRNKGNFPGRFSGRQFSNSRSEMNVSTLELGDSALYLCASRPGGLTYEQYFGPGTRLTVT.

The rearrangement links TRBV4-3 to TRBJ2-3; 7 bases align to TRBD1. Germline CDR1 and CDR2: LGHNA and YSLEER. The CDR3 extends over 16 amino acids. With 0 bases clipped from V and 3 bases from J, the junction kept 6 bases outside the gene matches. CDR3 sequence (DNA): TGCGCCAGCAGCCAAGATCGGGACAGACTTACAGATACGCAGTATTTT. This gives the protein CASSQDRDRLTDTQYF.

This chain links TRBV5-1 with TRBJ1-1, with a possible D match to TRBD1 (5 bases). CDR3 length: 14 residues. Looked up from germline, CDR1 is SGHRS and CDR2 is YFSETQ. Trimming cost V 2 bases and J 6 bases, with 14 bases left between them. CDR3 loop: CASSFEQESPEAFF. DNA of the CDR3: TGCGCCAGCAGCTTCGAACAGGAAAGCCCTGAAGCTTTCTTT.

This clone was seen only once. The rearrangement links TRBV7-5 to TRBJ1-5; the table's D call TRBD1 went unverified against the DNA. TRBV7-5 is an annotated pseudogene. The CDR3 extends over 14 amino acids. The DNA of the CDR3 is TGTGCCAGAAGCTTAGCAGGGGGCAATCAGCCCCAGCATTTT. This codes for CARSLAGGNQPQHF.

The CDR3: CASSFGQGPTDTQYF. The CDR3 DNA reads as TGTGCCAGCAGCTTTGGGCAGGGGCCCACAGATACGCAGTATTTT. This chain uses TRBV7-3 with TRBJ2-3; tentative D call: TRBD1 (6 bases). Per germline, CDR1 SGHTA and CDR2 FQGTGA. Trimming stripped 3 bases from V and 2 bases from J, with 12 bases between. The CDR3 runs 15 residues. Full variable domain (outside the CDR3, taken from reference TRBV7-3 and TRBJ2-3): GAGVSQTPSNKVTEKGKYVELRCDPISGHTALYWYRQSLGQGPEFLIYFQGTGAADDSGLPNDRFFAVRPEGSVSTLKIQRTERGDSAVYLCASSFGQGPTDTQYFGPGTRLTVL.

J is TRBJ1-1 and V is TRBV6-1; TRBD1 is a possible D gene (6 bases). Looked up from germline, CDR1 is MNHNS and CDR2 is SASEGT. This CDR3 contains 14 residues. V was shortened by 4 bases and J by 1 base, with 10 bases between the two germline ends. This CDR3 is CASSVRGPNTEAFF. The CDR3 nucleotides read TGTGCCAGCAGTGTCAGGGGACCGAACACTGAAGCTTTCTTT.

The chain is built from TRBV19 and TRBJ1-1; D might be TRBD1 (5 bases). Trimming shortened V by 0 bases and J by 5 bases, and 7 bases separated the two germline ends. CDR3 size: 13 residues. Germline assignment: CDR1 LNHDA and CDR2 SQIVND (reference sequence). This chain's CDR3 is CASSIDRGTEAFF. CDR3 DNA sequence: TGTGCCAGTAGTATAGATCGGGGGACTGAAGCTTTCTTT.

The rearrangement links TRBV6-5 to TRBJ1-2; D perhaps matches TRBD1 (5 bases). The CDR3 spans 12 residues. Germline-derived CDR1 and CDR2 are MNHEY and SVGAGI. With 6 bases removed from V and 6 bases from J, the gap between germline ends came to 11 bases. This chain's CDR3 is CASSREGDGYTF. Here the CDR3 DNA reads TGTGCCAGCAGCCGTGAAGGGGATGGCTACACCTTC.

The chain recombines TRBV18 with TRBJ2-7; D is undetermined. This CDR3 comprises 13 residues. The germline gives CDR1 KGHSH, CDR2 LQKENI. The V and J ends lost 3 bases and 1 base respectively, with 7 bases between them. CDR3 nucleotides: TGTGCCAGCTCACCGGCCCAGTCCTACGAGCAGTACTTC. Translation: CASSPAQSYEQYF.

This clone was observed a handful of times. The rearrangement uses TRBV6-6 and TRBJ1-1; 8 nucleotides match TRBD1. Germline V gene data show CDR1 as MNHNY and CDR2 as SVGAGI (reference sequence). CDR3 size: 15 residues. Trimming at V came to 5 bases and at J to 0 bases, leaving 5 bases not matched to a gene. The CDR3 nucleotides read TGTGCCAGCAGTCTCCCGACAGGGGTGAACACTGAAGCTTTCTTT. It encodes CASSLPTGVNTEAFF.

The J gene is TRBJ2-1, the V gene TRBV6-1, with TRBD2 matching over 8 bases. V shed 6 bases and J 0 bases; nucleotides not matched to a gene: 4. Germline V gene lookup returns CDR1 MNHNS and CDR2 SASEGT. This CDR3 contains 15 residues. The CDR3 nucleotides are TGTGCCAGCAGGACCGGGACTAGCTCCTACAATGAGCAGTTCTTC. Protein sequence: CASRTGTSSYNEQFF.

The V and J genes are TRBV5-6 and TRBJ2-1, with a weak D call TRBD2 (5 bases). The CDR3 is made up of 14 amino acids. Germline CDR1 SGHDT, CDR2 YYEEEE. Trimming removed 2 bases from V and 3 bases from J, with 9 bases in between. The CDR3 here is CASSFYRDYNEQFF. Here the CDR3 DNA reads TGTGCCAGCAGCTTCTACCGGGACTACAATGAGCAGTTCTTC.

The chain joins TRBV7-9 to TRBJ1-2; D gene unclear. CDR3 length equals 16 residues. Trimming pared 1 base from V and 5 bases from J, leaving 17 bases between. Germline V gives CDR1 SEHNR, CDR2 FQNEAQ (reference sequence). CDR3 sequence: CASSLDGRRSSYGYTF. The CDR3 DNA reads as TGTGCCAGCAGCTTAGATGGGCGGAGGAGCTCTTATGGCTACACCTTC.